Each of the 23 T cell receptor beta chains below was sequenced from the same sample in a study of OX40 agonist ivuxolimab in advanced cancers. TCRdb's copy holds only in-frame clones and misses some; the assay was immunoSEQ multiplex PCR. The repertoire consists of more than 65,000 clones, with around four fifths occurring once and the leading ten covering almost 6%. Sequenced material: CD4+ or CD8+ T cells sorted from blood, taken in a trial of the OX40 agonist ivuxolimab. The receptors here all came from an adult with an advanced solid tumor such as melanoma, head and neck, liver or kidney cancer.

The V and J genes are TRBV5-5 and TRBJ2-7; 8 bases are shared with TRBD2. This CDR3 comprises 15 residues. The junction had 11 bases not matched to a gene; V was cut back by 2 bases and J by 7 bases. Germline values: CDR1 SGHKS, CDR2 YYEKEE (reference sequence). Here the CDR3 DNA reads TGTGCCAGCAGCTTTCTAGCGGGCCCCGTTTATGAGCAGTACTTC. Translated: CASSFLAGPVYEQYF.

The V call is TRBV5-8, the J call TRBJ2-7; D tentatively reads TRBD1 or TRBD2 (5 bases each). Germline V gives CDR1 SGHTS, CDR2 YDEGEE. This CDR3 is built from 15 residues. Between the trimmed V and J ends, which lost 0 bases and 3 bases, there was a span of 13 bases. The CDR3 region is CASSLGGEGLYEQYV. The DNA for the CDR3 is TGTGCCAGCAGCTTGGGTGGAGAGGGGCTCTACGAGCAGTACGTC.

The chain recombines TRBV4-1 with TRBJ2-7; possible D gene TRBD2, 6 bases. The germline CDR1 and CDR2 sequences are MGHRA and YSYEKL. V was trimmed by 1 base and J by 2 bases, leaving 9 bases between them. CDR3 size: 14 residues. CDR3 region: CASSQGAGPYEQYV. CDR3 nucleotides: TGCGCCAGCAGCCAAGGTGCGGGGCCCTACGAGCAGTACGTC.

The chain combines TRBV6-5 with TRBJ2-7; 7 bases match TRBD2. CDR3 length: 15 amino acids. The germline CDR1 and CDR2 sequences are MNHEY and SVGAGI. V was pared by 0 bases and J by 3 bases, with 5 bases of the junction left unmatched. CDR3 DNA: TGTGCCAGCAGTTACTCGGCTAGCGGACGCTACGAGCAGTACTTC. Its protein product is CASSYSASGRYEQYF.

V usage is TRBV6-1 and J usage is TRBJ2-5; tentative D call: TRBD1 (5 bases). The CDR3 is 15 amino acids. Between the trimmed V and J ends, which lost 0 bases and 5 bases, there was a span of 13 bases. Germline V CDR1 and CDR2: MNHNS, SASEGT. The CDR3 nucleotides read TGTGCCAGCAGTGAAGCGCGACAGAAAGGGGAGACCCAGTACTTC. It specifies CASSEARQKGETQYF.

This CDR3 reads CASSRSGSTLGDTQYF. DNA of the CDR3: TGTGCCAGCAGCCGAAGCGGGAGTACGTTAGGGGATACGCAGTATTTT. The chain combines TRBV5-4 with TRBJ2-3; 8 nucleotides line up with TRBD2. The V gene's germline CDR1 is SGHNT and CDR2 YYREEE (reference sequence). Trimming took 4 bases from V and 6 from J; bases not matched to a gene: 13. CDR3 length: 16 residues.

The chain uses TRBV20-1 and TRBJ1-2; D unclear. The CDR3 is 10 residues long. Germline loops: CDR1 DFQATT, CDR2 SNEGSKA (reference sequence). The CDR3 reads CRDTADGYTF. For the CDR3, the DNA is TGCAGGGATACAGCGGATGGCTACACCTTC.

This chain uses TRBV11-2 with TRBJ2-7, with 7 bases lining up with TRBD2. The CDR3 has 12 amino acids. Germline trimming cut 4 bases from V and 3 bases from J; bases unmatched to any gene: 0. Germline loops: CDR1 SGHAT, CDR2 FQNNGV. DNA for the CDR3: TGTGCCAGCAGCTCGGGGGGCTACGAGCAGTACGTC. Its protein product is CASSSGGYEQYV.

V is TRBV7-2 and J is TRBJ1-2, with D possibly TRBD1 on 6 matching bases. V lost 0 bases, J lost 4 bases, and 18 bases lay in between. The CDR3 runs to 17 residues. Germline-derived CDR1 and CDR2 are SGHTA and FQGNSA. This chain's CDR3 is CASSLAQTGIGFYGYTF. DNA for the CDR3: TGTGCCAGCAGCTTAGCCCAAACAGGGATTGGGTTCTATGGCTACACCTTC.

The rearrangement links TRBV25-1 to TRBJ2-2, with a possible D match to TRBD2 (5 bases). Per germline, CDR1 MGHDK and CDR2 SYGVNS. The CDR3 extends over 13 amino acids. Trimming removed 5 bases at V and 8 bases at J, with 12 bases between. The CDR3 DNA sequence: TGTGCCAGCAGTTGGACTTCTCGTGGGGAGCTGTTTTTT. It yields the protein CASSWTSRGELFF.

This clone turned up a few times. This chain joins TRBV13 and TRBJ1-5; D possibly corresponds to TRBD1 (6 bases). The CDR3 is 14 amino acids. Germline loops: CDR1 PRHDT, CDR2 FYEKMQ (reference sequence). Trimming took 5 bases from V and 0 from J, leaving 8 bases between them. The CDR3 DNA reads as TGTGCCAGCAGCCAGGGACATAGCAATCAGCCCCAGCATTTT. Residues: CASSQGHSNQPQHF.

CDR3 sequence (DNA): TGTGCCAGCAGCTTAGGCGGTGCAACTAATGAAAAACTGTTTTTT. It codes for CASSLGGATNEKLFF. The chain uses TRBV4-2 and TRBJ1-4; D gene unclear. The CDR3 runs 15 residues. Germline assignment: CDR1 LGHNA and CDR2 YNFKEQ. V lost 5 bases and J lost 0, with 10 bases in between.

The CDR3 reads CASSASGGAGDTQYF. CDR3 coding DNA: TGTGCCAGCAGCGCTAGCGGGGGGGCCGGAGATACGCAGTATTTT. This chain joins TRBV9 and TRBJ2-3; 12 bases are shared with TRBD2. CDR3 size: 15 residues. Germline V gene data show CDR1 as SGDLS and CDR2 as YYNGEE. The ends lost 3 bases at V and 5 bases at J; junction bases unmatched: 4.

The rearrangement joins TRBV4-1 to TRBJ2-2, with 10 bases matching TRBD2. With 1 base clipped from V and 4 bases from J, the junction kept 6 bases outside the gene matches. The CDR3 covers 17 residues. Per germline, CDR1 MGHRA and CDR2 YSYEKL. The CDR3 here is CASSQGNLAGATGELFF. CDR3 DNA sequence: TGCGCCAGCAGCCAAGGGAACCTAGCGGGAGCCACCGGGGAGCTGTTTTTT.

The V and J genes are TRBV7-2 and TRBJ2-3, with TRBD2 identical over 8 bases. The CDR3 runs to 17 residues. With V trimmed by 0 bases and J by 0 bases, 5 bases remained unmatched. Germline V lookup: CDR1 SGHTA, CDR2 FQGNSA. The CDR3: CASSLAGLAGSTDTQYF. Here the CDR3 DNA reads TGTGCCAGCAGCTTAGCTGGACTAGCCGGAAGCACAGATACGCAGTATTTT. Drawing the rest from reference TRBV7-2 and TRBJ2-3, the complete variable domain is GAGVSQSPSNKVTEKGKDVELRCDPISGHTALYWYRQSLGQGLEFLIYFQGNSAPDKSGLPSDRFSAERTGGSVSTLTIQRTQQEDSAVYLCASSLAGLAGSTDTQYFGPGTRLTVL.

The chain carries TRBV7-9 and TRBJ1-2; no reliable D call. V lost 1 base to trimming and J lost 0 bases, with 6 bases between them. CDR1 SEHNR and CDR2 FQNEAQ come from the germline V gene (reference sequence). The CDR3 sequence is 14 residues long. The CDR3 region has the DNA TGTGCCAGCAGCTTAGTGGCAGCTAACTATGGCTACACCTTC. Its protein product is CASSLVAANYGYTF.

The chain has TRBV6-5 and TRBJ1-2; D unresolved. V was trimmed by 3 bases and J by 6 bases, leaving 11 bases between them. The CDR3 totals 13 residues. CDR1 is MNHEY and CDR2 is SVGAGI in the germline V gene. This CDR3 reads CASSYLDRDGYTF. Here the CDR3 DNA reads TGTGCCAGCAGTTATCTCGACCGAGATGGCTACACCTTC.

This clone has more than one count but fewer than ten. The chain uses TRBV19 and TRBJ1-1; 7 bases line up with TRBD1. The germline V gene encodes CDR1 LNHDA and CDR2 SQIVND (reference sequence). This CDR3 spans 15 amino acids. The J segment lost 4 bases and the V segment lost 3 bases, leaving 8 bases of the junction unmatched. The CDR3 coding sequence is TGTGCCAGTAGTATTCCTGGGCAGGGGGTCACTGAAGCTTTCTTT. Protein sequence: CASSIPGQGVTEAFF.

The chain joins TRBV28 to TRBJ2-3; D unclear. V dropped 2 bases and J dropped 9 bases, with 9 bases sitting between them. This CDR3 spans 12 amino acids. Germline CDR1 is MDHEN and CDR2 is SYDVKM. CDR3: CASSLEVETQYF. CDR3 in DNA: TGTGCCAGCAGTTTAGAGGTGGAGACGCAGTATTTT.

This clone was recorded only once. CDR3 protein: CASSLYPGELFF. CDR3 DNA: TGTGCCAGCAGTCTCTATCCCGGGGAGCTGTTTTTT. The V and J genes are TRBV27 and TRBJ2-2, with D unresolved. CDR1 and CDR2 from the germline V gene are MNHEY and SMNVEV (reference sequence). V gave up 5 bases and J gave up 6 bases, with 7 bases separating them. This CDR3 region has 12 residues.

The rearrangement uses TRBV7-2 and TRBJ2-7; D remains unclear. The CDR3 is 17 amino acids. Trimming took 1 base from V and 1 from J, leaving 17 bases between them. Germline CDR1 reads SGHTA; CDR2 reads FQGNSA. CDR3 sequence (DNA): TGTGCCAGCAGCTTAGATCCGGGCCCCCGAAGATCCTACGAGCAGTACTTC. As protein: CASSLDPGPRRSYEQYF.

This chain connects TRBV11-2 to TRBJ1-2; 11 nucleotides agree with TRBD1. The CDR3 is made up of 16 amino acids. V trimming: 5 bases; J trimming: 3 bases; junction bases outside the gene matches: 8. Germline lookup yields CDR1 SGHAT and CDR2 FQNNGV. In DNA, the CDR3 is TGTGCCAGCAGCCCCGGACAGGGGGCGTATTACTATGGCTACACCTTC. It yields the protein CASSPGQGAYYYGYTF.

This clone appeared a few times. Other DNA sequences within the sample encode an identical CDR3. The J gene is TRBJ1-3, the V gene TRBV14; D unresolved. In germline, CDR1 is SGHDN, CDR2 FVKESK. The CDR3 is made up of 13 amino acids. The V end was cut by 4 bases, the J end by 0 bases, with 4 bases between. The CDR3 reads CASSLNSGNTIYF. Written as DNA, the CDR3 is TGTGCCAGCAGCCTCAACTCTGGAAACACCATATATTTT.